One and the same sample provided the 18 T cell receptor beta chains below, sequenced in a study of blood T cell repertoires in COVID-19. Libraries were prepared by immunoSEQ multiplex PCR; TCRdb keeps only in-frame clonotypes and omits some of them. The sample consists of about 200,000 clones, around 82% of them appearing once. Sequenced sample: PBMCs or T cells enriched from blood (not recorded which). The receptors stem from a man in his forties who had recovered from COVID-19.

The chain recombines TRBV28 with TRBJ1-4; possibly TRBD1 for D (6 bases). Per germline, CDR1 MDHEN and CDR2 SYDVKM. The CDR3 spans 14 residues. The ends were cut back, 6 bases at V and 10 bases at J, with 18 bases in the middle. This chain's CDR3 is CASRYKFRGGKLFF. The CDR3 DNA follows: TGTGCCAGCAGATATAAATTCAGGGGTGGAAAACTGTTTTTT.

This rearrangement joins TRBV4-2 to TRBJ2-2; 7 nucleotides agree with TRBD1. Trimming took 0 bases from V and 1 from J; bases not matched to a gene: 5. The CDR3 has 17 amino acids. Germline values: CDR1 LGHNA, CDR2 YNFKEQ. CDR3 region: CASSQEATGWNTGELFF. DNA for the CDR3: TGTGCCAGCAGCCAAGAGGCGACAGGGTGGAACACCGGGGAGCTGTTTTTT.

This clone was observed a handful of times. The chain has TRBV27 and TRBJ1-1; D is undetermined. The CDR3 totals 13 residues. Between the trimmed V and J ends, which lost 6 bases and 0 bases, there was a span of 8 bases. Germline CDR1 MNHEY, CDR2 SMNVEV (reference sequence). This CDR3 reads CASSPTLNTEAFF. CDR3 sequence (DNA): TGTGCCAGCAGCCCAACATTGAACACTGAAGCTTTCTTT.

V is TRBV7-9 and J is TRBJ1-2; TRBD1 might be the D (6 bases). Trimming shortened V by 6 bases and J by 4 bases, and 12 bases separated the two germline ends. The CDR3 consists of 13 residues. In germline, CDR1 is SEHNR, CDR2 FQNEAQ (reference sequence). DNA of the CDR3: TGTGCCAGCAGTCGAAGGGGGAGCTATGGCTACACCTTC. Its protein product is CASSRRGSYGYTF.

This clone was seen a single time. This rearrangement joins TRBV19 to TRBJ2-1; TRBD2 agrees at 10 bases. The J segment lost 0 bases and the V segment lost 0 bases, leaving 17 bases of the junction unmatched. The CDR3 runs 22 residues. Germline CDR1 is LNHDA and CDR2 is SQIVND (reference sequence). In nucleotides, the CDR3 is TGTGCCAGTAGTATAGACTTGTATTGGCGGCTAGCGGGGGAGGTCTCCTACAATGAGCAGTTCTTC. Protein product: CASSIDLYWRLAGEVSYNEQFF.

The chain employs TRBV7-6 and TRBJ2-7, with D maybe TRBD2 (5 bases). The V and J ends lost 3 bases and 0 bases respectively, with 12 bases between them. This CDR3 has 15 residues. From germline, CDR1 is SGHVS and CDR2 FNYEAQ. The CDR3 sequence is CASSLTGKSSYEQYF. In nucleotides, the CDR3 is TGTGCCAGCAGCTTGACGGGGAAGAGCTCCTACGAGCAGTACTTC.

The V gene is TRBV5-1, the J gene TRBJ1-3, with D perhaps TRBD1 (6 bases). CDR1 SGHRS and CDR2 YFSETQ come from the germline V gene. With 5 bases removed from V and 4 bases from J, the gap between germline ends came to 13 bases. The CDR3 loop spans 14 amino acids. CDR3 nucleotides: TGCGCCAGCAGTCCGGATCAGGGGGGAAACACCATATATTTT. Amino acids: CASSPDQGGNTIYF.

The genes are TRBV27 and TRBJ1-1, with 7 nucleotides matching TRBD1. Per germline, CDR1 MNHEY and CDR2 SMNVEV (reference sequence). The CDR3 is 14 amino acids. The J segment lost 1 base and the V segment lost 2 bases, leaving 1 base of the junction unmatched. The CDR3 loop reads CASSLGTANTEAFF. Written as DNA, the CDR3 is TGTGCCAGCAGTTTAGGGACAGCGAACACTGAAGCTTTCTTT.

This chain's CDR3 is CASSLRQGATYGYTF. The CDR3 coding sequence is TGCGCCAGCAGCCTCAGACAGGGGGCGACCTATGGCTACACCTTC. The chain employs TRBV5-1 and TRBJ1-2, with 10 bases matching TRBD1. V shed 4 bases, J shed 4 bases, and the junction held 7 bases outside the gene matches. CDR3 length equals 15 residues. Germline loops: CDR1 SGHRS, CDR2 YFSETQ.

The rearrangement uses TRBV7-9 and TRBJ1-5; TRBD1 matches 7 bases. Trimming removed 5 bases from V and 5 bases from J; junction bases left unmatched: 6. This CDR3 spans 14 amino acids. From germline, CDR1 is SEHNR and CDR2 FQNEAQ (reference sequence). The CDR3 loop reads CASSLGDRHQPQHF. The CDR3 DNA reads as TGTGCCAGCAGCCTGGGGGACAGACATCAGCCCCAGCATTTT.

This chain joins TRBV4-2 and TRBJ2-1; 8 positions match TRBD2. The CDR3 contains 14 residues. Per germline, CDR1 LGHNA and CDR2 YNFKEQ. Losses at the gene ends were 1 base for V and 9 bases for J; bases not matched to a gene: 5. CDR3 sequence reads: CASSQGRGAIEQFF. The CDR3 DNA reads TGTGCCAGCAGCCAAGGGCGGGGGGCCATTGAGCAGTTCTTC.

The chain recombines TRBV27 with TRBJ2-1, with 8 bases matching TRBD1. Germline CDR1 MNHEY, CDR2 SMNVEV (reference sequence). V lost 2 bases and J lost 12; bases outside the gene matches: 3. There are 12 residues in the CDR3. The CDR3 region has the DNA TGTGCCAGCAGTTTACAGGGGGCCTCGCAGTTCTTC. Protein: CASSLQGASQFF.

The chain recombines TRBV18 with TRBJ1-1, with D perhaps matching TRBD1 (5 bases). CDR3 size: 12 residues. Germline loops: CDR1 KGHSH, CDR2 LQKENI. Trimming removed 3 bases at V and 14 bases at J, with 16 bases between. CDR3 sequence reads: CASSPLGVGGFF. The CDR3 DNA sequence: TGTGCCAGCTCACCCCTAGGGGTGGGAGGATTCTTT.

To note about this clone: Other DNA sequences in this sample translate to the same CDR3. This sequence joins TRBV18 and TRBJ1-1, with 8 nucleotides matching TRBD1. V gave up 1 base and J gave up 5 bases; unmatched junction bases: 3. The CDR3 runs to 14 residues. Germline V gives CDR1 KGHSH, CDR2 LQKENI. CDR3 region: CASSPRTGWTEAFF. CDR3 DNA: TGTGCCAGCTCACCACGGACAGGGTGGACTGAAGCTTTCTTT.

V gene TRBV28 combines with J gene TRBJ2-1, with D possibly being TRBD2 (5 bases). CDR1 and CDR2 (germline): MDHEN, SYDVKM. The germline V and J ends were trimmed by 8 bases and 6 bases, with 20 bases remaining between them. The CDR3 is made up of 15 amino acids. CDR3 DNA sequence: TGTGCCAGCGGGGTGAGGGCCGAGGTCTTCAATGAGCAGTTCTTC. Translating gives CASGVRAEVFNEQFF. The full variable domain, rest sourced from reference TRBV28 and TRBJ2-1, is DVKVTQSSRYLVKRTGEKVFLECVQDMDHENMFWYRQDPGLGLRLIYFSYDVKMKEKGDIPEGYSVSREKKERFSLILESASTNQTSMYLCASGVRAEVFNEQFFGPGTRLTVL.

The chain is built from TRBV5-5 and TRBJ2-7, with a possible D match to TRBD1 (6 bases). CDR1 is SGHKS, CDR2 YYEKEE, per germline (reference sequence). Trimming took 2 bases from V and 2 from J, leaving 14 bases between them. This CDR3 is built from 15 residues. The chain's CDR3 is CASSFPPQGPYEQYF. The CDR3 DNA follows: TGTGCCAGCAGCTTCCCACCACAGGGACCCTACGAGCAGTACTTC.

CDR3: CASSHQGYETPLHF. The DNA of the CDR3 is TGTGCCAGCAGCCATCAGGGTTACGAAACACCCCTCCACTTT. V gene TRBV4-2 combines with J gene TRBJ1-6, with D perhaps TRBD1 (5 bases). Trimming removed 3 bases from V and 11 bases from J, with 14 bases in between. There are 14 residues in the CDR3. Germline V gene lookup returns CDR1 LGHNA and CDR2 YNFKEQ.

The chain combines TRBV2 with TRBJ2-7; TRBD2 might be the D (6 bases). V lost 7 bases to trimming and J lost 3 bases, with 13 bases between them. This CDR3 has 13 residues. Germline V gene lookup returns CDR1 SNHLY and CDR2 FYNNEI. The DNA of the CDR3 is TGTGCCAGCACCTCCCCCGGGGGCTACGAGCAGTACTTC. The encoded protein is CASTSPGGYEQYF.